The TCR beta chain under discussion was sequenced for a study of T cell changes during pregnancy in multiple sclerosis. The CDR3 extends over 16 amino acids. The germline CDR1 and CDR2 sequences are SGHTA and FQGTGA. V was clipped by 5 bases and J by 6 bases, with 23 bases between them. This clone is medium-sized. Sequenced by immunoSEQ multiplex PCR; TCRdb stores in-frame clones only, minus some. The top ten hold 0.4% to 0.45% of the sample, which has more than 35,000 clones, 90% to 95% seen once. Sequences were derived from CD4+ T cells from peripheral blood mononuclear cells, sampled in the third trimester of pregnancy. The source is a female donor in good health, enrolled as a control in a pregnancy study. The rearrangement links TRBV7-3 to TRBJ2-7; perhaps TRBD1 as D (7 bases). The CDR3 DNA follows: TGTGCCAGCAGCCACGTCGTAGGACAGGAGGGCGCCGAGCAGTACTTC. It yields the protein CASSHVVGQEGAEQYF.